The 9 T cell receptor beta chains below come from one sample, sequenced in a study of control samples from healthy donors and cancer patients. Sequencing was performed with immunoSEQ multiplex PCR; in TCRdb, only in-frame clones are kept and a portion is missing. The sample has 100,000 or so clones, 83% seen once. Sequencing was carried out using blood. All receptors derive from a woman between 45 and 60 years old in good health.

V gene TRBV25-1 combines with J gene TRBJ2-5; D may be TRBD2 (7 bases). Germline V CDR1 and CDR2: MGHDK, SYGVNS. The ends were cut back, 1 base at V and 7 bases at J, with 16 bases in the middle. The CDR3 consists of 15 residues. The CDR3 nucleotides read TGTGCCAGCAGTGAATTTCGGGGGGCGTTAGGGACCCAGTACTTC. Protein product: CASSEFRGALGTQYF.

The V and J genes are TRBV19 and TRBJ1-1; D is uncertain. The CDR3 runs 16 residues. Trimming took off 3 bases at V and 1 base at J, with 15 bases between the two ends. Germline assignment: CDR1 LNHDA and CDR2 SQIVND (reference sequence). CDR3 coding DNA: TGTGCCAGTAGTATGGGAAGCCCCCCTGGGAACACTGAAGCTTTCTTT. Protein: CASSMGSPPGNTEAFF.

The chain uses TRBV24-1 and TRBJ2-5; 10 positions match TRBD2. The trim removed 4 bases at V and 5 bases at J, leaving 0 bases unmatched. The germline V gene has CDR1 KGHDR and CDR2 SFDVKD. The CDR3 has 13 residues. Here the CDR3 reads CATSELAGETQYF. The DNA of the CDR3 is TGTGCCACCAGTGAACTAGCGGGGGAGACCCAGTACTTC.

The V and J genes are TRBV6-2 or TRBV6-3 and TRBJ1-1; D gene uncertain. CDR3 length equals 17 residues. Germline CDR1 and CDR2: MNHEY and SVGEGT. Trimming shortened V by 0 bases and J by 2 bases, and 16 bases separated the two germline ends. CDR3 nucleotides: TGTGCCAGCAGTTACTCGTTAAGAAGAGGGTTAAACACTGAAGCTTTCTTT. It encodes CASSYSLRRGLNTEAFF.

The V call is TRBV7-2, the J call TRBJ2-1; no reliable D call. Trimming removed 1 base from V and 5 bases from J, with 6 bases in between. The CDR3 has 13 residues. Germline V gene lookup returns CDR1 SGHTA and CDR2 FQGNSA. The CDR3 coding sequence is TGTGCCAGCAGCTTAGGACGAGACAATGAGCAGTTCTTC. Translating gives CASSLGRDNEQFF. Variable domain in full (rest from reference TRBV7-2 and TRBJ2-1): GAGVSQSPSNKVTEKGKDVELRCDPISGHTALYWYRQSLGQGLEFLIYFQGNSAPDKSGLPSDRFSAERTGGSVSTLTIQRTQQEDSAVYLCASSLGRDNEQFFGPGTRLTVL.

This rearrangement joins TRBV7-2 to TRBJ1-4; possibly TRBD1 for D (6 bases). CDR1 is SGHTA, CDR2 FQGNSA, per germline. The CDR3 spans 14 residues. The ends were cut back, 5 bases at V and 7 bases at J, with 14 bases in the middle. The CDR3 DNA follows: TGTGCCAGCAGCGACCGGGCAGGGGCTGAAAAACTGTTTTTT. Translating it yields CASSDRAGAEKLFF.

The chain couples TRBV4-3 to TRBJ2-3; unclear D gene. In germline, CDR1 is LGHNA, CDR2 YSLEER. The CDR3 runs 13 residues. With 1 base removed from V and 5 bases from J, the gap between germline ends came to 7 bases. CDR3 sequence (DNA): TGCGCCAGCAGCCAAGGATTGAGAGATACGCAGTATTTT. Residues: CASSQGLRDTQYF.

The V and J genes are TRBV9 and TRBJ1-1; TRBD1 matches at 11 bases. With V trimmed by 3 bases and J by 4 bases, 5 bases remained unmatched. The CDR3 runs 15 residues. Germline V gene data show CDR1 as SGDLS and CDR2 as YYNGEE. The CDR3, as DNA: TGTGCCAGCAGCGCTAGGACAGGGGGCTCCACTGAAGCTTTCTTT. It is translated as CASSARTGGSTEAFF.

This clone came up once. V usage is TRBV10-3 and J usage is TRBJ1-5, with no clear D. This CDR3 has 13 residues. V shed 6 bases and J shed 5 bases, with 11 bases lying between them. Germline lookup yields CDR1 ENHRY and CDR2 SYGVKD. The CDR3 loop is CAIRDLSDQPQHF. The CDR3 DNA sequence: TGTGCCATCAGAGACTTGAGTGATCAGCCCCAGCATTTT.